The rows below give T cell receptor beta chains drawn from one sample of a study of cytomegalovirus exposure and HLA in healthy donors. Clones were sequenced by immunoSEQ multiplex PCR, and TCRdb holds only the in-frame ones, with some missing. The data hold roughly 150,000 clones, with around 73% observed a single time. The sample consisted of PBMCs. These receptors all come from a woman between 18 and 29 years old in good health and CMV-seropositive. CDR3s leave out the opening cysteine and the closing phenylalanine or tryptophan. A D gene is named only where the DNA matches it firmly.

V	D	J	CDR3
TRBV19	TRBD2	TRBJ2-2	ASSMGLAGGYNTGELF
TRBV30	-	TRBJ1-6	AWSVPRVVGNSPLH
TRBV11-2	TRBD2	TRBJ2-1	ASSSTSSLNEQF
TRBV7-9	-	TRBJ2-2	ASSLNSDTGELF
TRBV4-2	TRBD1	TRBJ2-6	ASSQEGRGLGANVLT
TRBV11-2	-	TRBJ1-1	ASSLPPLRGGTHISWAF
TRBV28	TRBD1	TRBJ2-3	ASSLGTGIGGTDTQY
TRBV13	-	TRBJ1-1	ASSASGTEAF
TRBV25-1	TRBD1	TRBJ2-1	ASSEFGRDRGKNEQF
TRBV7-6	-	TRBJ2-7	ASSLVWQY
TRBV7-6	-	TRBJ2-2	ASSLAQGYTGELF
TRBV4-3	TRBD2	TRBJ2-7	ASSQDLTTSGDYEQY
TRBV6-1	TRBD1	TRBJ2-7	ASSDRDRGAISYEQY
TRBV28	-	TRBJ1-4	ASNRVNEKLF
TRBV7-3	TRBD2	TRBJ2-7	ASSLTGAGHYEQY
TRBV2	-	TRBJ2-7	ASSELQGSYEQY
TRBV5-4	TRBD1	TRBJ2-1	ASGGQGTFYNEQF
TRBV7-2	TRBD1	TRBJ1-2	ASSSPDRDGYT
TRBV10-3	-	TRBJ1-1	ASRFSTEAF
TRBV30	-	TRBJ2-3	AWSVMASTDTQY
TRBV7-2	-	TRBJ2-3	ASSHDGMSTDTQY
TRBV27	-	TRBJ1-1	ASRSPRGSGAEAF
TRBV7-9	-	TRBJ1-4	AAREVEEKLF
TRBV6-5	-	TRBJ1-2	ASMGEGTSYT
TRBV30	TRBD1	TRBJ2-1	AWYLTGGEQF
TRBV7-2	-	TRBJ2-7	ASTSGGLGYEQY
TRBV30	TRBD2	TRBJ2-3	AVGGVTDTQY
TRBV5-1	-	TRBJ2-7	ASRSPGPPYEQY
TRBV7-3	-	TRBJ1-1	ASSLDIGVGATEAF
TRBV30	-	TRBJ1-5	AWSREGDQPQH
TRBV10-2	-	TRBJ2-3	ASSEFSSVPDTQY
TRBV6-4	TRBD1	TRBJ2-2	ASKGAQDTGELF
TRBV4-3	-	TRBJ1-2	ASSQRYPDIDYGYT
TRBV12-5	TRBD2	TRBJ2-1	ASGSPFAGGPHEQF
TRBV6-6	TRBD1	TRBJ2-5	ASSYDRVQETQY
TRBV30	TRBD1	TRBJ1-2	AWTNAGTGFYGYT
TRBV19	-	TRBJ1-4	ASKWSPLEGEKLF
TRBV5-1	TRBD2	TRBJ2-7	ASSSLAGGYNEQY
TRBV7-9	TRBD1	TRBJ2-1	ASTPPPGGSNEQF
TRBV16	-	TRBJ2-5	ASSQSRGQETQY
TRBV2	-	TRBJ2-1	ASNLQGNEQF
TRBV9	TRBD1	TRBJ2-3	ASSARTGGTDTQY
TRBV7-2	TRBD1	TRBJ2-1	ASSRDRSYNEQF
TRBV2	-	TRBJ2-7	ASSEFTGSVAEQY
TRBV7-2	TRBD1	TRBJ1-5	ASSWGQGQWPQH
TRBV7-2	-	TRBJ1-1	ASSPVPGLRKNTEAF
TRBV7-9	TRBD1	TRBJ2-5	ASSPGQGFGETQY